This TCR beta chain is from a study of blood T cells in healthy people across ages. The CDR3 length is 16 residues. CDR1 and CDR2 (germline): SEHNR, FQNEAQ (reference sequence). Trimming took 1 base from V and 6 from J, leaving 15 bases between them. A J-beta primer mix and a sample-barcoded 5' primer were used in a second PCR of about 6 to 12 cycles. Each cDNA was tagged by a template-switch adaptor containing 12 random nucleotides. Each CDR3 protein is one row after TCRdb ran MiXCR on the 5' RACE reads. The sample has 600,000 to 900,000 distinct CDR3 sequences, around a quarter seen once. Concerning this clonotype itself: The antigen remains unidentified.

Study-wide points: PBMCs were not sorted, which prevented a conclusive comparison of naive versus antigen-experienced cells. The fall in TCR beta diversity per million T cells was roughly linear with age.

The same data also went into a second study, on T cells of mothers and their children. That study adds: Over 8 million reads per mother and roughly 3 million per child were obtained.

The V call is TRBV7-9, the J call TRBJ1-4; D remains unclear. This receptor was taken from a boy aged 5-17 years in good health. Sequencing used blood. This CDR3 is CASSLGQSAGDEKLFF. The CDR3 DNA sequence: TGTGCCAGCAGCTTAGGTCAATCGGCAGGTGATGAAAAACTGTTTTTT.